This passage covers 32 T cell receptor beta chains from one sample sequenced in a study of Ad26.COV2.S vaccination and SARS-CoV-2 variants. Treatment indicated: roughly 18 received Ad26.COV2.S at low or high dose, single or two shots; about 5 received placebo; per-sample allocation not given. Collection of samples fell on day 63 after the first vaccine or placebo injection. Here immunoSEQ multiplex PCR was the method, and the copy in TCRdb shows in-frame clones only, minus some. The data contain about 390,000 clones, roughly nine tenths of them singletons. The sequencing used peripheral blood, collected in a trial of Ad26.COV2.S vaccine versus placebo. These receptors were collected from a person aged 18-65 years who received the Ad26.COV2.S COVID-19 vaccine or a placebo.

The chain joins TRBV3-1 (or the pseudogene TRBV3-2) to TRBJ2-7; no firm D call. The CDR3 is 11 residues long. With 3 bases removed from V and 5 bases from J, the gap between germline ends came to 5 bases. Germline CDR1 and CDR2: LGHDT and YNNKEL (reference sequence). As DNA, the CDR3 is TGTGCCAGCAGCCAGAGTAACGAGCAGTACTTC. Its protein product is CASSQSNEQYF.

The CDR3 sequence: CASSFAGNTEAFF. CDR3 nucleotide sequence: TGTGCCAGCAGCTTCGCCGGCAACACTGAAGCTTTCTTT. V is TRBV11-3 and J is TRBJ1-1; D not resolved. From germline, CDR1 is SGHNT and CDR2 YENEEA. The CDR3 is made up of 13 amino acids. The V end was cut by 3 bases, the J end by 2 bases, with 7 bases between.

V is TRBV5-1 and J is TRBJ1-1, with D unclear. The V gene lost 2 bases and the J gene lost 1 base, with 3 bases spanning the gap. Germline loops: CDR1 SGHRS, CDR2 YFSETQ. CDR3 length: 12 residues. CDR3 region: CASSFENTEAFF. CDR3 coding DNA: TGCGCCAGCAGCTTTGAGAACACTGAAGCTTTCTTT.

This clone was detected only once. V and J are TRBV5-4 and TRBJ1-2; tentative D call: TRBD1 (5 bases). Trimming pared 0 bases from V and 1 base from J, leaving 7 bases between. The CDR3 has 14 amino acids. The germline V gene has CDR1 SGHNT and CDR2 YYREEE (reference sequence). The CDR3 sequence: CASSLDRLNYGYTF. CDR3 sequence (DNA): TGTGCCAGCAGCTTGGACAGGCTTAACTATGGCTACACCTTC.

This sequence joins TRBV9 and TRBJ2-3, with 8 bases matching TRBD2. After removal of 0 bases from V and 3 bases from J, the junction contained 15 bases not matched to a gene. This CDR3 is built from 19 residues. The germline V gene has CDR1 SGDLS and CDR2 YYNGEE. The CDR3 sequence is CASSVAPAGAPGVTDTQYF. CDR3 DNA: TGTGCCAGCAGCGTAGCTCCAGCGGGGGCGCCGGGGGTTACAGATACGCAGTATTTT.

The V gene is TRBV6-5, the J gene TRBJ2-5, with 9 bases lining up with TRBD2. CDR3 length: 15 amino acids. The trim removed 4 bases at V and 1 base at J, leaving 4 bases unmatched. Germline V gene lookup returns CDR1 MNHEY and CDR2 SVGAGI. The CDR3 reads CASSFSGGPQETQYF. The CDR3 nucleotides read TGTGCCAGCAGTTTTAGCGGGGGTCCCCAAGAGACCCAGTACTTC.

This chain uses TRBV5-1 with TRBJ2-3, with unresolved D. This CDR3 comprises 14 residues. V shed 2 bases and J shed 4 bases, with 11 bases lying between them. The V gene's germline CDR1 is SGHRS and CDR2 YFSETQ. The CDR3 region has the DNA TGCGCCAGCAGCTTTGGCCCAAGCTCAGATACGCAGTATTTT. The encoded protein is CASSFGPSSDTQYF. Complete variable domain (other parts from reference TRBV5-1 and TRBJ2-3): KAGVTQTPRYLIKTRGQQVTLSCSPISGHRSVSWYQQTPGQGLQFLFEYFSETQRNKGNFPGRFSGRQFSNSRSEMNVSTLELGDSALYLCASSFGPSSDTQYFGPGTRLTVL.

Regarding this clone: In the same sample, other DNA sequences code for this CDR3. The genes are TRBV30 and TRBJ1-1; the D is unclear. The CDR3 is 13 amino acids. The V gene's germline CDR1 is GTSNPN and CDR2 SVGIG (reference sequence). Trimming removed 0 bases from V and 1 base from J, with 6 bases in between. For the CDR3, the DNA is TGTGCCTGGAGTGTAGGAGGGAACACTGAAGCTTTCTTT. Protein sequence: CAWSVGGNTEAFF.

The chain uses TRBV6-7 and TRBJ1-4; D unresolved. TRBV6-7 is an ORF, and what it does is uncertain. With 4 bases removed from V and 5 bases from J, the gap between germline ends came to 17 bases. This CDR3 spans 16 amino acids. This chain's CDR3 is CASSSPVGKGNEKLFF. CDR3 DNA: TGTGCCAGCAGTTCCCCGGTAGGGAAAGGGAATGAAAAACTGTTTTTT.

The rearrangement uses TRBV14 and TRBJ1-2; D unclear. With 1 base removed from V and 7 bases from J, the gap between germline ends came to 13 bases. Germline V CDR1 and CDR2: SGHDN, FVKESK. The CDR3 consists of 14 residues. CDR3 DNA sequence: TGTGCCAGCAGCCAAGGGGCCAGCCCCTTTGGCTACACCTTC. Protein product: CASSQGASPFGYTF.

V and J are TRBV11-2 and TRBJ2-7, with D perhaps assigned TRBD1 or TRBD2 (7 bases each). CDR1 and CDR2 from the germline V gene are SGHAT and FQNNGV. There are 16 residues in the CDR3. V lost 5 bases to trimming and J lost 7 bases, with 24 bases between them. CDR3 amino acids: CASSTPRGRRGGEQYF. The CDR3 nucleotides read TGTGCCAGCAGCACCCCCCGTGGACGCAGGGGGGGGGAGCAGTACTTC.

This clone was observed a single time. This chain joins TRBV11-2 and TRBJ2-7; weak D call: TRBD2 (5 bases). Trimming stripped 5 bases from V and 7 bases from J, with 15 bases between. CDR1 and CDR2 (germline): SGHAT, FQNNGV. CDR3 length equals 13 residues. The CDR3 region has the DNA TGTGCCAGCAGCCTCCGGGCCCCGGGGGAGCAGTACTTC. It encodes CASSLRAPGEQYF.

The chain joins TRBV9 to TRBJ1-2; D is unclear. V was clipped by 6 bases and J by 5 bases, with 17 bases between them. The CDR3 runs 14 residues. Germline CDR1 and CDR2: SGDLS and YYNGEE. This CDR3 is CASTLTSLPYGYTF. The CDR3 nucleotides read TGTGCCAGCACCCTCACATCCCTCCCTTATGGCTACACCTTC.

The chain couples TRBV12-3 or TRBV12-4 to TRBJ2-1; no clear D gene. CDR3 length: 13 amino acids. Trimming shortened V by 3 bases and J by 0 bases, and 3 bases separated the two germline ends. The CDR3 loop reads CASSLSSYNEQFF. The CDR3 DNA is TGTGCCAGCAGTTTGAGCTCCTACAATGAGCAGTTCTTC.

The chain carries TRBV6-1 and TRBJ1-4; TRBD1 matches 8 bases. Germline V gene sequence: CDR1 MNHNS, CDR2 SASEGT. V was clipped by 2 bases and J by 8 bases; unmatched bases: 7. The length of the CDR3 is 15 residues. CDR3 region: CASSELDRVGEKLFF. The CDR3, as DNA: TGTGCCAGCAGTGAACTGGACAGGGTTGGAGAAAAACTGTTTTTT.

This clone appeared once. The rearrangement links TRBV12-3 or TRBV12-4 to TRBJ2-2; unclear D gene. The V end was cut by 6 bases, the J end by 2 bases, with 7 bases between. This CDR3 has 13 amino acids. Written as DNA, the CDR3 is TGTGCCAGCAGCAATGTAAACACCGGGGAGCTGTTTTTT. Protein sequence: CASSNVNTGELFF.

This clone came up once. The sample holds other DNA sequences that translate to the same CDR3. V usage is TRBV2 and J usage is TRBJ1-3; no definite D call. The CDR3 loop spans 15 amino acids. From germline, CDR1 is SNHLY and CDR2 FYNNEI. The ends were cut back, 1 base at V and 0 bases at J, with 7 bases in the middle. As DNA, the CDR3 is TGTGCCAGCAGTGAAGTCGGCTTCTCTGGAAACACCATATATTTT. This codes for CASSEVGFSGNTIYF. The entire variable domain, with the rest obtained from reference TRBV2 and TRBJ1-3, is as follows: EPEVTQTPSHQVTQMGQEVILRCVPISNHLYFYWYRQILGQKVEFLVSFYNNEISEKSEIFDDQFSVERPDGSNFTLKIRSTKLEDSAMYFCASSEVGFSGNTIYFGEGSWLTVV.

The chain uses TRBV20-1 and TRBJ1-6; D not resolved. The germline gives CDR1 DFQATT, CDR2 SNEGSKA (reference sequence). V gave up 6 bases and J gave up 7 bases, with 7 bases separating them. This CDR3 is built from 11 residues. CDR3 residues: CSAFKNSPLHF. CDR3 DNA: TGCAGTGCCTTTAAGAATTCACCCCTCCACTTT.

The chain couples TRBV2 to TRBJ2-5; TRBD2 agrees at 11 bases. Germline assignment: CDR1 SNHLY and CDR2 FYNNEI. The V gene end was trimmed by 3 bases and the J gene end by 7 bases; junction bases not matched to a gene: 16. The CDR3 contains 18 residues. The CDR3 DNA is TGTGCCAGCAGTGAGATGAGGGCTAGCGGGGGGCCCTCCTCGACCCAGTACTTC. Amino acid sequence: CASSEMRASGGPSSTQYF.

V is TRBV5-1 and J is TRBJ1-1; D call uncertain. Between the trimmed V and J ends, which lost 3 bases and 1 base, there was a span of 13 bases. CDR3 size: 15 residues. Germline V gene lookup returns CDR1 SGHRS and CDR2 YFSETQ. CDR3 region: CASSSGLGPNTEAFF. For the CDR3, the DNA is TGCGCCAGCAGCTCAGGATTAGGGCCGAACACTGAAGCTTTCTTT.

The table lists this clone with a count of one. J is TRBJ2-1 and V is TRBV19, with 9 bases aligning to TRBD2. There are 15 residues in the CDR3. With 3 bases clipped from V and 4 bases from J, the junction kept 4 bases outside the gene matches. Looked up from germline, CDR1 is LNHDA and CDR2 is SQIVND (reference sequence). The CDR3 DNA reads as TGTGCCAGTAGTATTGCGGGGGGGGAGTACAATGAGCAGTTCTTC. It is translated as CASSIAGGEYNEQFF.

The chain links TRBV19 to TRBJ2-2, with D possibly matching TRBD1 (5 bases). The CDR3 loop spans 15 amino acids. V lost 3 bases to trimming and J lost 3 bases, with 11 bases between them. Looked up from germline, CDR1 is LNHDA and CDR2 is SQIVND (reference sequence). The CDR3 loop is CASSIRQRDTGELFF. The CDR3 bases are TGTGCCAGTAGTATTCGACAGAGAGACACCGGGGAGCTGTTTTTT. The full variable domain, with the rest looked up from reference TRBV19 and TRBJ2-2, is DGGITQSPKYLFRKEGQNVTLSCEQNLNHDAMYWYRQDPGQGLRLIYYSQIVNDFQKGDIAEGYSVSREKKESFPLTVTSAQKNPTAFYLCASSIRQRDTGELFFGEGSRLTVL.

In nucleotides, the CDR3 is TGTGCCAGCAGCTTGGAGTTTCTCAGATCCTACGAGCAGTACTTC. This encodes CASSLEFLRSYEQYF. This chain links TRBV5-8 with TRBJ2-7; D call uncertain. The CDR3 is made up of 15 amino acids. Germline V gene lookup returns CDR1 SGHTS and CDR2 YDEGEE. Trimming took off 0 bases at V and 1 base at J, with 11 bases between the two ends.

The rearrangement joins TRBV10-3 to TRBJ1-1; D may be TRBD1 (6 bases). The CDR3 loop spans 12 amino acids. The ends were cut back, 9 bases at V and 7 bases at J, with 15 bases in the middle. Germline CDR1 is ENHRY and CDR2 is SYGVKD. The CDR3 DNA sequence: TGTGCCATTTTTGGGGGCGAGGGTGAAGCTTTCTTT. Translating it yields CAIFGGEGEAFF.

This rearrangement joins TRBV10-1 to TRBJ1-1; 12 nucleotides match TRBD1. This CDR3 comprises 16 residues. V shed 5 bases and J 0 bases; nucleotides not matched to a gene: 4. CDR1 and CDR2 (germline): WNHNN, SYGVQD (reference sequence). The CDR3 spells CASSSRDRGLNTEAFF. The CDR3 DNA reads TGCGCCAGCAGTTCCCGGGACAGGGGGCTGAACACTGAAGCTTTCTTT.

The J gene is TRBJ1-6, the V gene TRBV7-2; D remains unclear. V gave up 2 bases and J gave up 7 bases, with 9 bases separating them. CDR3 length: 14 residues. Per germline, CDR1 SGHTA and CDR2 FQGNSA. The DNA of the CDR3 is TGTGCCAGCAGCTTAAACGTTCAAAATTCACCCCTCCACTTT. Encoded protein: CASSLNVQNSPLHF.

The V call is TRBV6-2 or TRBV6-3, the J call TRBJ1-5; D is unresolved. The CDR3 is made up of 15 amino acids. CDR1 is MNHEY, CDR2 SVGEGT, per germline. The ends were cut back, 5 bases at V and 2 bases at J, with 13 bases in the middle. CDR3: CASSPGPPGNQPQHF. The DNA for the CDR3 is TGTGCCAGCAGTCCCGGGCCCCCGGGCAATCAGCCCCAGCATTTT.

This chain links TRBV18 with TRBJ2-1, with D hard to call. The CDR3 has 12 amino acids. Trimming removed 2 bases at V and 6 bases at J, with 5 bases between. The germline V gene has CDR1 KGHSH and CDR2 LQKENI. The CDR3 protein is CASSPVTNEQFF. The CDR3 DNA reads TGTGCCAGCTCACCAGTGACCAATGAGCAGTTCTTC.

In DNA, the CDR3 is TGTGCCAGTAGTATACACCGGGACAACGATCGGGCTTTCTTT. Amino acid sequence: CASSIHRDNDRAFF. V and J are TRBV19 and TRBJ1-1, with TRBD1 as a possible D gene (6 bases). Germline CDR1 reads LNHDA; CDR2 reads SQIVND (reference sequence). V lost 2 bases, J lost 11 bases, and 18 bases lay in between. The CDR3 spans 14 residues.

The J gene is TRBJ2-1, the V gene TRBV11-2, with D maybe TRBD1 (5 bases). The CDR3 totals 15 residues. Trimming took 3 bases from V and 4 from J, leaving 13 bases between them. Germline-derived CDR1 and CDR2 are SGHAT and FQNNGV. The CDR3 bases are TGTGCCAGCAGCTTTCAAACAGGAACTTACAATGAGCAGTTCTTC. Its translation: CASSFQTGTYNEQFF.

The chain has TRBV6-6 and TRBJ2-3; the D is unclear. The CDR3 is made up of 12 amino acids. Trimming left V 2 bases short and J 4 bases short, with 4 bases between. The germline V gene has CDR1 MNHNY and CDR2 SVGAGI (reference sequence). The CDR3 here is CASSYPPDTQYF. The CDR3 DNA follows: TGTGCCAGCAGTTACCCCCCAGATACGCAGTATTTT.

The chain is built from TRBV18 and TRBJ2-3; 9 nucleotides line up with TRBD2. CDR1 is KGHSH and CDR2 is LQKENI in the germline V gene. The trim removed 3 bases at V and 0 bases at J, leaving 7 bases unmatched. There are 17 residues in the CDR3. CDR3 nucleotide sequence: TGTGCCAGCTCACCTCCCAGGACTAGCGCCAGCACAGATACGCAGTATTTT. Protein sequence: CASSPPRTSASTDTQYF.